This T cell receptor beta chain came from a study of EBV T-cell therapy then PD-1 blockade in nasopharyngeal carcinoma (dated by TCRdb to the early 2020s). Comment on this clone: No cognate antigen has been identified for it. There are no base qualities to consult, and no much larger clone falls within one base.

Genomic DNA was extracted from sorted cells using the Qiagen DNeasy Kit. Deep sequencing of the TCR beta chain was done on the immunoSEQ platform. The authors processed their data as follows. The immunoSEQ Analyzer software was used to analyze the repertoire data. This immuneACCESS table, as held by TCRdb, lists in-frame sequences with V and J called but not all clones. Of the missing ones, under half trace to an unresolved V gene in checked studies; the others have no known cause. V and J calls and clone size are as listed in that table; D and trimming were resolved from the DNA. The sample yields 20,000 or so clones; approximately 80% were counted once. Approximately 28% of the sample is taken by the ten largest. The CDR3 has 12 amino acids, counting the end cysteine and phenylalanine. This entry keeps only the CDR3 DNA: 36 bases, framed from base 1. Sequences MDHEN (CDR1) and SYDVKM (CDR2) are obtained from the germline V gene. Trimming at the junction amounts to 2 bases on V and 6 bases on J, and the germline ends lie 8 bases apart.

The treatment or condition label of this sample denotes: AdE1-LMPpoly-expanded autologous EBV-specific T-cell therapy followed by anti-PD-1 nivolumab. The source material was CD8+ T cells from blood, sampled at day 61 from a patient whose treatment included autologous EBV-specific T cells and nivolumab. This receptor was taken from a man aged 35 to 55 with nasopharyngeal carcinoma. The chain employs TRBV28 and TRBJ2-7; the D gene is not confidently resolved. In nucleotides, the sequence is TGTGCCAGCAGTTTAGGGGTCGGCGAGCAGTACTTC. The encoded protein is CASSLGVGEQYF.